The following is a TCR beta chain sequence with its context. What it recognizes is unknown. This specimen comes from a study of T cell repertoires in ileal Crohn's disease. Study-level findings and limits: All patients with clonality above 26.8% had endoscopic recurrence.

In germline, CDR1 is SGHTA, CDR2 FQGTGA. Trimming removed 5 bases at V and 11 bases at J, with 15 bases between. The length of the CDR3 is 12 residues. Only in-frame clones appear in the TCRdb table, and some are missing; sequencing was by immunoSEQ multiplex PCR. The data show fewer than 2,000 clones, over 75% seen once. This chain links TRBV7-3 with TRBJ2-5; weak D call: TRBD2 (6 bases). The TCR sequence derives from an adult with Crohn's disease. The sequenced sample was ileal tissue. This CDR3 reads CASSPGRGLQYF. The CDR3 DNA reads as TGTGCCAGCAGCCCAGGCCGGGGACTGCAGTACTTC.